What follows is one TCR beta chain and its context. As handled by the study authors: ImmunoSEQ only sent back junction sequences with no quality scores, so filtering was done differently. The method was immunoSEQ multiplex PCR; TCRdb's version includes in-frame clones alone and lacks a portion of them. The V and J calls and clone size were taken over from that table, and D and trimming were inferred from the DNA. The table lists about 680,000 clones, about 92% of them singletons. This specimen comes from a study of shared clonotypes between healthy human individuals. Germline CDR1 SGHAT, CDR2 FQNNGV. The CDR3 length is 15 residues. The J segment lost 3 bases and the V segment lost 1 base, leaving 6 bases of the junction unmatched. Naive CD8 isolation took CD45RO-negative cells positively selected for CCR7 and excluded terminally differentiated effector memory CD45RA+ cells. None of the donors, who were healthy HIV-negative adults, had recently had acute infections or vaccinations.

Sequencing was performed on naive CD8+ T cells sorted from blood. This receptor was taken from a young man in good health. The V and J genes are TRBV11-2 and TRBJ2-7; 7 bases are shared with TRBD1. CDR3 DNA: TGTGCCAGCAGCTTAGGACAGGGTCCCGGCTACGAGCAGTACTTC. As protein: CASSLGQGPGYEQYF.